This T cell receptor (beta chain) was sequenced during a study of OX40 agonist ivuxolimab in advanced cancers. Study context: Ivuxolimab, an antibody acting as an agonist of OX40 (CD134), was used to treat patients.

Assay: immunoSEQ multiplex PCR; the TCRdb copy retains only in-frame clones and omits some. In the table there are approximately 23,000 clones, approximately 86% of which are singletons. The CDR3 extends over 17 amino acids. V gave up 4 bases and J gave up 0 bases, with 18 bases separating them. Per the germline V gene, CDR1 is LNHNV and CDR2 is YYDKDF (reference sequence). This rearrangement joins TRBV15 to TRBJ1-2; the D is unclear. The sample was CD4+ or CD8+ T cells sorted from blood, taken in a trial of the OX40 agonist ivuxolimab. This receptor was identified in an adult with an advanced solid tumor such as melanoma, head and neck, liver or kidney cancer. The CDR3 DNA follows: TGTGCCACCAGCAAACCCCGAGCACAGACCTCTAACTATGGCTACACCTTC. Protein: CATSKPRAQTSNYGYTF.